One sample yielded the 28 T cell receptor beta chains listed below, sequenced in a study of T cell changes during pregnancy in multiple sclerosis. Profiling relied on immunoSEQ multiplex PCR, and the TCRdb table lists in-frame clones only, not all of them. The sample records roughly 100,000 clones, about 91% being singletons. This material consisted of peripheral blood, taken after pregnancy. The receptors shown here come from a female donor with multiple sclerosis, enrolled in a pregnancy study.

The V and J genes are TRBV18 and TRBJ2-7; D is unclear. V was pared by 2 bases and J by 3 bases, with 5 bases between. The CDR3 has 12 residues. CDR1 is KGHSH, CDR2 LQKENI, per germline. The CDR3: CASSPFSYEQYF. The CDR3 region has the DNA TGTGCCAGCTCACCATTCAGCTACGAGCAGTACTTC.

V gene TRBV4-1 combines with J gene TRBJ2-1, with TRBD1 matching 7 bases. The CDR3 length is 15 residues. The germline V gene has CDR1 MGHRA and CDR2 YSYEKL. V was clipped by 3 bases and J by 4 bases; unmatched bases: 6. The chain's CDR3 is CASSHLTGAYNEQFF. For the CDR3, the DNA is TGCGCCAGCAGCCACCTCACAGGGGCTTACAATGAGCAGTTCTTC.

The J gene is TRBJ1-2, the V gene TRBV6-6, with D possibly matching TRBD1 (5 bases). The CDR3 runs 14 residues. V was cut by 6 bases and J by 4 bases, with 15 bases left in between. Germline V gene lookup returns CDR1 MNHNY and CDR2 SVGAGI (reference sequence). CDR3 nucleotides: TGTGCCAGCAGCCCCGTGACAGTTCGCTATGGCTACACCTTC. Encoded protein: CASSPVTVRYGYTF.

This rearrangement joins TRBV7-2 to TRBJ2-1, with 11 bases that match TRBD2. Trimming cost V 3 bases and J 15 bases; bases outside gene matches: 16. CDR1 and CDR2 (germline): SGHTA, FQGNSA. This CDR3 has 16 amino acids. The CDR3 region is CASSFRGLAGDPRWFF. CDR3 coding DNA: TGTGCCAGCAGCTTCCGAGGACTAGCGGGCGATCCTAGGTGGTTCTTC.

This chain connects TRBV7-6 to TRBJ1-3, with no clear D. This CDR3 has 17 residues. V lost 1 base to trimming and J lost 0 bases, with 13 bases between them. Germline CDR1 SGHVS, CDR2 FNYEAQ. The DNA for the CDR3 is TGTGCCAGCAGCTTAGGCATGGGCAGGCTCTCTGGAAACACCATATATTTT. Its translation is CASSLGMGRLSGNTIYF.

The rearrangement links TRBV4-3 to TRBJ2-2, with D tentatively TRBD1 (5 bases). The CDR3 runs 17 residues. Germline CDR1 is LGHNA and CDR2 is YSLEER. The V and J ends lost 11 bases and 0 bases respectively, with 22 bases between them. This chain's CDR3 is CAGPDGAPPANTGELFF. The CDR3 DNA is TGCGCCGGGCCAGATGGGGCGCCACCCGCGAACACCGGGGAGCTGTTTTTT.

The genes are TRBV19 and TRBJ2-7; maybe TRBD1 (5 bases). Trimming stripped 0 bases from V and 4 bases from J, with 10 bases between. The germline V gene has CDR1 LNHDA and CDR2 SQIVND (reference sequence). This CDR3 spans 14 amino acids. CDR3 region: CASSIEGVAYEQYF. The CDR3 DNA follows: TGTGCCAGTAGTATAGAAGGGGTCGCATACGAGCAGTACTTC. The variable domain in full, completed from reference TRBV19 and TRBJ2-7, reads DGGITQSPKYLFRKEGQNVTLSCEQNLNHDAMYWYRQDPGQGLRLIYYSQIVNDFQKGDIAEGYSVSREKKESFPLTVTSAQKNPTAFYLCASSIEGVAYEQYFGPGTRLTVT.

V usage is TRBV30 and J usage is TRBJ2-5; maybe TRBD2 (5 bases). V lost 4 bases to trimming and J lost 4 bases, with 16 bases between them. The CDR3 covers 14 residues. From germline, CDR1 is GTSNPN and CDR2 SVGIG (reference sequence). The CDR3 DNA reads TGTGCCTGGACCTTATTTAGCGCCGGAGAGACCCAGTACTTC. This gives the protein CAWTLFSAGETQYF.

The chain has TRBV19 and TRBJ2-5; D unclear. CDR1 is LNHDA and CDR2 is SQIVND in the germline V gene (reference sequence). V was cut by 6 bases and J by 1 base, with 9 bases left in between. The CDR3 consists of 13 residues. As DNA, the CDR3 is TGTGCCAGTAGAGAGGCCTTCCAAGAGACCCAGTACTTC. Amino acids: CASREAFQETQYF.

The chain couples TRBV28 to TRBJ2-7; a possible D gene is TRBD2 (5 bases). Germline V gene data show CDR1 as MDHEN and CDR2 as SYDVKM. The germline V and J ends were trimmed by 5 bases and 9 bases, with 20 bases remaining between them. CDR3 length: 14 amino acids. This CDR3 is CASSQPGRSLGQYF. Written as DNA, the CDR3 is TGTGCCAGCAGTCAACCGGGAAGAAGTCTAGGGCAGTACTTC.

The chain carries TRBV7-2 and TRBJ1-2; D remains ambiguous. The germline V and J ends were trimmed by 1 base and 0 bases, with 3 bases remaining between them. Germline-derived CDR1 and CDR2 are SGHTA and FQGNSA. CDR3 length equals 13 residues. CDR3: CASSLDTNYGYTF. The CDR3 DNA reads TGTGCCAGCAGCTTAGACACTAACTATGGCTACACCTTC.

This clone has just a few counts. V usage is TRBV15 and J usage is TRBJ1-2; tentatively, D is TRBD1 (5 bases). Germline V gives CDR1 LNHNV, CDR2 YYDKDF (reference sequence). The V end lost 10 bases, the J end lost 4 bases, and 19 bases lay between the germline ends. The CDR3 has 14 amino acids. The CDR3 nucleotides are TGTGCCATCCAGGAGGGAGGAGGGACCTATGGCTACACCTTC. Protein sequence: CAIQEGGGTYGYTF. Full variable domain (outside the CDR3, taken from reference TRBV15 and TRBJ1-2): DAMVIQNPRYQVTQFGKPVTLSCSQTLNHNVMYWYQQKSSQAPKLLFHYYDKDFNNEADTPDNFQSRRPNTSFCFLDIRSPGLGDTAMYLCAIQEGGGTYGYTFGSGTRLTVV.

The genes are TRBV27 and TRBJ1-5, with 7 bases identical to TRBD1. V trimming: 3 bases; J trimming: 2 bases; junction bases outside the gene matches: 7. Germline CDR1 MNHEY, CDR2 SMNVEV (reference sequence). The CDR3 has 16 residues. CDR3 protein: CASSFRGGRGNQPQHF. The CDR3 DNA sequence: TGTGCCAGCAGTTTCAGAGGGGGCCGGGGCAATCAGCCCCAGCATTTT.

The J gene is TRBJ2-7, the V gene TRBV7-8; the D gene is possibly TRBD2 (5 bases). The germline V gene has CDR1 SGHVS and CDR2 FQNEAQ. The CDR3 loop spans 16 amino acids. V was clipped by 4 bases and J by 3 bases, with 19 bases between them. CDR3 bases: TGTGCCAGCAGCTCCCGGAGGAGAAGTAACAACTACGAGCAGTACTTC. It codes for CASSSRRRSNNYEQYF.

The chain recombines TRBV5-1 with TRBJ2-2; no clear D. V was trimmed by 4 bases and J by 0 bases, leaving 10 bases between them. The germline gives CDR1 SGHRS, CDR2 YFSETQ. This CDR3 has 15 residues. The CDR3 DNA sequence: TGCGCCAGCAGCGCGAGTGGGCCGAACACCGGGGAGCTGTTTTTT. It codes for CASSASGPNTGELFF.

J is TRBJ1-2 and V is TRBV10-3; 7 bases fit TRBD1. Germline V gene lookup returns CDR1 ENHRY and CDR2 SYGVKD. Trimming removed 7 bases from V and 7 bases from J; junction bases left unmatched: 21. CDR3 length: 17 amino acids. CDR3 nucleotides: TGTGCCATCAAACCCTTCCGCGACAGGGCAATTTCGGGTGGCTACACCTTC. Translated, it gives CAIKPFRDRAISGGYTF.

CDR3 sequence reads: CASSWTSGKGSEQFF. In nucleotides, the CDR3 is TGTGCCAGCAGCTGGACTAGCGGAAAAGGCAGTGAGCAGTTCTTC. J is TRBJ2-1 and V is TRBV7-2; 10 bases are shared with TRBD2. The germline V gene has CDR1 SGHTA and CDR2 FQGNSA. The CDR3 covers 15 residues. Unmatched junction bases numbered 9, after V lost 4 bases and J lost 9 bases.

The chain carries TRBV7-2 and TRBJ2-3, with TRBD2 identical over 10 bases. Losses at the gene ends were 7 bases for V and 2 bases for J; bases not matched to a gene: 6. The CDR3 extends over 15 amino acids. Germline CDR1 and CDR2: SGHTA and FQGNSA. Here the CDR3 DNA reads TGTGCCAGCACAAGCGGGGGGGACTACACAGATACGCAGTATTTT. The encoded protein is CASTSGGDYTDTQYF.

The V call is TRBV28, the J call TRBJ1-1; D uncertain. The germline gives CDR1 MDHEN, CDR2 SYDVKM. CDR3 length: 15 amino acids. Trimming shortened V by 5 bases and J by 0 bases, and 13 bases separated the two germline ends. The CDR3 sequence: CASSLETVMNTEAFF. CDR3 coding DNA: TGTGCCAGCAGTCTCGAGACTGTCATGAACACTGAAGCTTTCTTT.

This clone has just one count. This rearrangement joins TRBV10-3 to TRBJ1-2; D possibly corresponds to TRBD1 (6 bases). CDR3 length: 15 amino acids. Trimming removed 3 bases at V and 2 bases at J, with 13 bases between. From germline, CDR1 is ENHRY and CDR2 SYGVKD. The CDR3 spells CAISDRRQENYGYTF. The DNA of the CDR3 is TGTGCCATCAGTGATAGGAGACAGGAGAACTATGGCTACACCTTC.

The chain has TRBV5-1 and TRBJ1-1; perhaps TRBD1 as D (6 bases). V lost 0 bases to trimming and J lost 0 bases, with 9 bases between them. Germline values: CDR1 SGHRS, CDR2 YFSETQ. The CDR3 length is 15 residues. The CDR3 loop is CASSLVGALNTEAFF. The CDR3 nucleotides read TGCGCCAGCAGCTTGGTGGGGGCTTTGAACACTGAAGCTTTCTTT.

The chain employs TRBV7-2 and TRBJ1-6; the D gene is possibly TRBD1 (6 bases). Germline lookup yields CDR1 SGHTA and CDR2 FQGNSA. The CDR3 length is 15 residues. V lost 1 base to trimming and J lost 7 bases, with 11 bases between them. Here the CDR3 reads CASSLEGGENSPLHF. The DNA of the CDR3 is TGTGCCAGCAGCTTAGAGGGGGGGGAAAATTCACCCCTCCACTTT.

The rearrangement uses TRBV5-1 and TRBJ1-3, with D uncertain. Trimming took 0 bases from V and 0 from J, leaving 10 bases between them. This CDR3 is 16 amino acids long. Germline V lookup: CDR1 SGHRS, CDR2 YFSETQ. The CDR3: CASSLALQNSGNTIYF. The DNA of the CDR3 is TGCGCCAGCAGCTTGGCCTTGCAGAACTCTGGAAACACCATATATTTT.

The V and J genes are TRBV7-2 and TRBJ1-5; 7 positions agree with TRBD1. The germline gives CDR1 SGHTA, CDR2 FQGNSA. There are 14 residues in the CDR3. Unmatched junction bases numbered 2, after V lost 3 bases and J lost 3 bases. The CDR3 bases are TGTGCCAGCAGCTTGGGACAGTTCAATCAGCCCCAGCATTTT. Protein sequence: CASSLGQFNQPQHF.

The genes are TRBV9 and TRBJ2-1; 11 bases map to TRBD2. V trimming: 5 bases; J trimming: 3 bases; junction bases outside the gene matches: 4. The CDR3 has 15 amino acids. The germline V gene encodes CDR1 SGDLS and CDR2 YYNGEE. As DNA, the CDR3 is TGTGCCAGCAGGCCCGGGACTAGCGGCTACAATGAGCAGTTCTTC. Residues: CASRPGTSGYNEQFF. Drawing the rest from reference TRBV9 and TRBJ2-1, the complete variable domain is DSGVTQTPKHLITATGQRVTLRCSPRSGDLSVYWYQQSLDQGLQFLIQYYNGEERAKGNILERFSAQQFPDLHSELNLSSLELGDSALYFCASRPGTSGYNEQFFGPGTRLTVL.

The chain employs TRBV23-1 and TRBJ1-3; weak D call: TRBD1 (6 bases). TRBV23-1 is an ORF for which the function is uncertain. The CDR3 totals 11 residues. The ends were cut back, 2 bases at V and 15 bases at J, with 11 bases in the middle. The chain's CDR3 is CASSQPTGRYF. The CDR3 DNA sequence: TGCGCCAGCAGTCAACCGACAGGCCGATATTTT.

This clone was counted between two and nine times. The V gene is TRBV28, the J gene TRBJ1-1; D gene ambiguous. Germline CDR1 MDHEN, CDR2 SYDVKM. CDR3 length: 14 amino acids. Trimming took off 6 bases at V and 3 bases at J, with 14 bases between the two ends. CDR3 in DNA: TGTGCCAGCAGCCGAACTGCGTCCTACACTGAAGCTTTCTTT. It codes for CASSRTASYTEAFF. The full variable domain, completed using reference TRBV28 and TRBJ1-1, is DVKVTQSSRYLVKRTGEKVFLECVQDMDHENMFWYRQDPGLGLRLIYFSYDVKMKEKGDIPEGYSVSREKKERFSLILESASTNQTSMYLCASSRTASYTEAFFGQGTRLTVV.

The CDR3 nucleotides are TGTGCCAGCAGCCAGGGGGCGGGGGTGACTTCCACAGATACGCAGTATTTT. Translation gives CASSQGAGVTSTDTQYF. The chain links TRBV9 to TRBJ2-3; tentative D call: TRBD1 (8 bases). The CDR3 sequence is 17 residues long. V dropped 4 bases and J dropped 2 bases, with 20 bases sitting between them. CDR1 SGDLS and CDR2 YYNGEE come from the germline V gene.